This is a list of T cell receptor beta chains from one sample in a study of blood T cell repertoires in COVID-19. Method: immunoSEQ multiplex PCR; TCRdb's copy keeps in-frame clones and lacks some. This table holds roughly 200,000 clones, more than 70% found once. The sample taken for sequencing was PBMCs or T cells enriched from blood (not recorded which). Every receptor here comes from a woman aged 25-40 years who had recovered from COVID-19. The CDR3 runs from the conserved cysteine through the conserved F or W. D genes are given only for firm matches. Expanded clones are given a class, and other clones once, few, many or no size at all.

v_call: TRBV3-1/TRBV3-2
d_call: .
j_call: TRBJ2-7
clone_size: .
cdr3_aa: CASSQGRLVYEQYF
cdr3_nt: TGTGCCAGCAGCCAAGGGCGACTAGTATACGAGCAGTACTTC

v_call: TRBV27
d_call: TRBD1
j_call: TRBJ1-2
clone_size: .
cdr3_aa: CASSAPGQGTYGYTF
cdr3_nt: TGTGCCAGCAGTGCGCCGGGACAGGGAACCTATGGCTACACCTTC

v_call: TRBV28
d_call: TRBD1
j_call: TRBJ1-2
clone_size: few
cdr3_aa: CASSPPGTGHGYTF
cdr3_nt: TGTGCCAGCAGTCCCCCCGGGACAGGCCATGGCTACACCTTC

v_call: TRBV4-1
d_call: TRBD1
j_call: TRBJ2-5
clone_size: .
cdr3_aa: CASSQGQGIQTQYF
cdr3_nt: TGCGCCAGCAGTCAAGGACAGGGGATACAGACCCAGTACTTC

v_call: TRBV25-1
d_call: TRBD1
j_call: TRBJ1-2
clone_size: .
cdr3_aa: CASSEGQEIGYTF
cdr3_nt: TGTGCCAGCAGTGAGGGACAGGAAATTGGCTACACCTTC

v_call: TRBV6-1
d_call: .
j_call: TRBJ1-2
clone_size: .
cdr3_aa: CASSGRGNSRSGYTF
cdr3_nt: TGTGCCAGCAGTGGAAGGGGCAACTCCCGGTCGGGCTACACCTTC

v_call: TRBV2
d_call: TRBD2
j_call: TRBJ2-2
clone_size: few
cdr3_aa: CASKRESDTGELFF
cdr3_nt: TGTGCCAGTAAGCGGGAGTCGGACACCGGGGAGCTGTTTTTT

v_call: TRBV5-4
d_call: TRBD1
j_call: TRBJ1-6
clone_size: .
cdr3_aa: CASSLGGQGGFSYNSPLHF
cdr3_nt: TGTGCCAGCAGCTTGGGCGGACAGGGAGGTTTCTCCTATAATTCACCCCTCCACTTT

v_call: TRBV9
d_call: .
j_call: TRBJ2-2
clone_size: .
cdr3_aa: CASSVTRGGGAGELFF
cdr3_nt: TGTGCCAGCAGCGTAACTCGCGGAGGGGGGGCCGGGGAGCTGTTTTTT

v_call: TRBV19
d_call: .
j_call: TRBJ1-5
clone_size: once
cdr3_aa: CASSPGVFSNQPQHF
cdr3_nt: TGTGCCAGTAGCCCAGGGGTCTTTAGCAATCAGCCCCAGCATTTT

v_call: TRBV5-4
d_call: .
j_call: TRBJ1-1
clone_size: .
cdr3_aa: CASSLDAGAGGLEAFF
cdr3_nt: TGTGCCAGCAGCTTGGATGCGGGAGCTGGGGGGCTTGAAGCTTTCTTT

v_call: TRBV5-4
d_call: .
j_call: TRBJ1-6
clone_size: .
cdr3_aa: CASSLRTDNSPLHF
cdr3_nt: TGTGCCAGCAGCTTACGGACAGATAATTCACCCCTCCACTTT

v_call: TRBV3-1/TRBV3-2
d_call: .
j_call: TRBJ2-7
clone_size: .
cdr3_aa: CASSQDRERVYF
cdr3_nt: TGTGCCAGCAGCCAAGATAGGGAGAGGGTGTACTTC

v_call: TRBV28
d_call: TRBD1
j_call: TRBJ1-2
clone_size: .
cdr3_aa: CASSLGLAGGFMRDNYGYTF
cdr3_nt: TGTGCCAGCAGTTTAGGGCTGGCAGGGGGTTTTATGCGAGATAACTATGGCTACACCTTC

v_call: TRBV3-1/TRBV3-2
d_call: TRBD1
j_call: TRBJ1-5
clone_size: .
cdr3_aa: CASSQDRGQPQHF
cdr3_nt: TGTGCCAGCAGCCAGGACAGGGGTCAGCCCCAGCATTTT

v_call: TRBV7-8
d_call: TRBD2
j_call: TRBJ2-3
clone_size: few
cdr3_aa: CASSWALAGATDTQYF
cdr3_nt: TGTGCCAGCAGCTGGGCCCTAGCGGGAGCCACAGATACGCAGTATTTT

v_call: TRBV11-3
d_call: .
j_call: TRBJ2-1
clone_size: .
cdr3_aa: CASSSAVRSYNEQFF
cdr3_nt: TGTGCCAGCAGCTCCGCCGTACGGTCGTACAATGAGCAGTTCTTC